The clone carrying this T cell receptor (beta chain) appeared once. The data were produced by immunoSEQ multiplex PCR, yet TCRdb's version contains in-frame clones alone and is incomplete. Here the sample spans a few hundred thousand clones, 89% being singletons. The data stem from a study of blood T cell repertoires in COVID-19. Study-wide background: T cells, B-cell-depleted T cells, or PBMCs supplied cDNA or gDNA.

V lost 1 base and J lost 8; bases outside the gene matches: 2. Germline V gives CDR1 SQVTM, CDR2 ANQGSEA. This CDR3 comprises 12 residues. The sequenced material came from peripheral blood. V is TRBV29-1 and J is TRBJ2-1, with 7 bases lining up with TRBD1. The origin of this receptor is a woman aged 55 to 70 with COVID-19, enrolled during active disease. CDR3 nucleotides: TGCAGCGTTGAAGGGACAGGATATGAGCAGTTCTTC. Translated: CSVEGTGYEQFF.